These 23 T cell receptor beta chains were all obtained from the same sample, sequenced in a study of blood T cell repertoires in COVID-19. Measured with immunoSEQ multiplex PCR; TCRdb has only the in-frame clones, and not every one. The sample includes about 200,000 clones, 80% to 90% seen only once; the top ten take 0.7% to 0.8%. Sequencing was performed on peripheral blood. These receptors came from a woman between 65 and 79 years old with acute or convalescent COVID-19.

The rearrangement links TRBV6-5 to TRBJ1-1, with 7 bases identical to TRBD1. The CDR3 runs to 13 residues. Germline loops: CDR1 MNHEY, CDR2 SVGAGI. The CDR3 region is CATFGTASTEAFF. The DNA of the CDR3 is TGTGCGACGTTCGGGACAGCTAGCACTGAAGCTTTCTTT.

The rearrangement links TRBV6-5 to TRBJ1-2, with D possibly TRBD1 on 6 matching bases. V was pared by 7 bases and J by 2 bases, with 11 bases between. Per germline, CDR1 MNHEY and CDR2 SVGAGI. The CDR3 loop spans 13 amino acids. The CDR3 DNA reads as TGTGCCAGCAATCCAGGGGAGAACTATGGCTACACCTTC. It specifies CASNPGENYGYTF.

V and J are TRBV19 and TRBJ1-2; 9 bases align to TRBD1. CDR1 and CDR2 (germline): LNHDA, SQIVND (reference sequence). V gave up 6 bases and J gave up 8 bases; unmatched junction bases: 16. This CDR3 has 16 residues. The CDR3 DNA reads as TGTGCCAGTAGCGACCCCACAGGGGGCCCGGCGAGGGGCTACACCTTC. Translation: CASSDPTGGPARGYTF.

The V call is TRBV6-2 or TRBV6-3, the J call TRBJ2-7; 9 bases fit TRBD2. There are 15 residues in the CDR3. In germline, CDR1 is MNHEY, CDR2 SVGEGT. The J segment lost 3 bases and the V segment lost 5 bases, leaving 8 bases of the junction unmatched. This CDR3 reads CASSAASGKHYEQYF. The CDR3 DNA is TGTGCCAGCAGTGCGGCTAGCGGGAAGCACTACGAGCAGTACTTC.

The chain has TRBV5-1 and TRBJ1-1; TRBD1 matches at 7 bases. The V segment lost 5 bases and the J segment 4 bases; nucleotides outside the gene matches: 5. Germline V CDR1 and CDR2: SGHRS, YFSETQ. The CDR3 extends over 13 amino acids. The CDR3 here is CASRSQGSTEAFF. The CDR3 DNA is TGCGCCAGCAGATCACAGGGGTCCACTGAAGCTTTCTTT.

This chain connects TRBV3-1 (or the pseudogene TRBV3-2) to TRBJ2-2; 7 bases align to TRBD1. The germline V gene encodes CDR1 LGHDT and CDR2 YNNKEL (reference sequence). The V and J ends lost 4 bases and 1 base, in that order; junction bases with no gene match: 9. This CDR3 has 17 amino acids. The CDR3 reads CASSRITGVLNTGELFF. In DNA form, the CDR3 reads TGTGCCAGCAGCCGGATCACAGGGGTGTTGAACACCGGGGAGCTGTTTTTT.

V usage is TRBV19 and J usage is TRBJ1-5, with 12 bases lining up with TRBD1. V gave up 6 bases and J gave up 6 bases; unmatched junction bases: 9. The CDR3 totals 16 residues. The V gene's germline CDR1 is LNHDA and CDR2 SQIVND (reference sequence). CDR3 residues: CASRGQGAFGLQPQHF. DNA for the CDR3: TGTGCCAGTAGGGGACAGGGGGCGTTTGGGCTTCAGCCCCAGCATTTT. The variable domain in full, with the rest retrieved from reference TRBV19 and TRBJ1-5, is DGGITQSPKYLFRKEGQNVTLSCEQNLNHDAMYWYRQDPGQGLRLIYYSQIVNDFQKGDIAEGYSVSREKKESFPLTVTSAQKNPTAFYLCASRGQGAFGLQPQHFGDGTRLSIL.

The count of this clone is one. This rearrangement joins TRBV28 to TRBJ2-1, with 9 bases aligning to TRBD2. The CDR3 covers 14 residues. The V segment lost 7 bases and the J segment 11 bases; nucleotides outside the gene matches: 12. CDR1 is MDHEN and CDR2 is SYDVKM in the germline V gene. CDR3 nucleotides: TGTGCCAGCAAAGCTAGCGGGACAAGCAAGCAGCAGTTCTTC. Translation gives CASKASGTSKQQFF.

This chain joins TRBV5-1 and TRBJ2-1; 11 nucleotides line up with TRBD2. This CDR3 comprises 15 residues. Trimming removed 6 bases from V and 9 bases from J; junction bases left unmatched: 11. The germline V gene encodes CDR1 SGHRS and CDR2 YFSETQ. Written as DNA, the CDR3 is TGCGCCAGCACCCCCATGGCTAGCGGGAGGTCTGAGCAGTTCTTC. This translates into CASTPMASGRSEQFF.

This sequence joins TRBV4-2 and TRBJ1-6; D unresolved. The CDR3 covers 13 residues. V was shortened by 4 bases and J by 10 bases, with 11 bases between the two germline ends. Germline lookup yields CDR1 LGHNA and CDR2 YNFKEQ. This CDR3 is CASSLEVFSPLHF. CDR3 nucleotide sequence: TGTGCCAGCAGCCTGGAGGTATTCTCACCCCTCCACTTT.

The chain uses TRBV3-1 (or the pseudogene TRBV3-2) and TRBJ2-7; 10 positions agree with TRBD1. CDR3 length: 14 amino acids. CDR1 and CDR2 from the germline V gene are LGHDT and YNNKEL (reference sequence). Trimming cost V 4 bases and J 7 bases; bases outside gene matches: 7. CDR3 coding DNA: TGTGCCAGCAGCCCCGACAGGGGGCGCGTAGAGCAGTACTTC. This encodes CASSPDRGRVEQYF.

The chain joins TRBV11-2 to TRBJ2-7; D not resolved. This CDR3 region has 15 residues. Per germline, CDR1 SGHAT and CDR2 FQNNGV. Trimming removed 5 bases at V and 5 bases at J, with 19 bases between. The CDR3 loop reads CASSPRMLPAHEQYF. The CDR3 bases are TGTGCCAGCAGCCCCAGGATGCTCCCAGCCCACGAGCAGTACTTC.

V gene TRBV11-2 combines with J gene TRBJ1-5, with D tentatively TRBD1 (5 bases). CDR3 size: 15 residues. V was pared by 1 base and J by 2 bases, with 9 bases between. Per the germline V gene, CDR1 is SGHAT and CDR2 is FQNNGV. CDR3 sequence (DNA): TGTGCCAGCAGCTTAGGGGGGGGAGGCAATCAGCCCCAGCATTTT. As protein: CASSLGGGGNQPQHF.

The chain recombines TRBV3-1 (or the pseudogene TRBV3-2) with TRBJ1-2; TRBD1 might be the D (6 bases). V was trimmed by 0 bases and J by 6 bases, leaving 14 bases between them. The V gene's germline CDR1 is LGHDT and CDR2 YNNKEL (reference sequence). This CDR3 has 15 amino acids. In DNA form, the CDR3 reads TGTGCCAGCAGCCAAGATTGGGGGGGCGGAAATGGCTACACCTTC. Protein product: CASSQDWGGGNGYTF.

The V call is TRBV7-2, the J call TRBJ2-3, with 9 bases lining up with TRBD2. The junction had 7 bases not matched to a gene; V was cut back by 5 bases and J by 1 base. The CDR3 is 16 amino acids. Germline CDR1 is SGHTA and CDR2 is FQGNSA. CDR3 sequence: CASSPGTSLGTDTQYF. DNA for the CDR3: TGTGCCAGCAGCCCCGGGACTAGCCTTGGCACAGATACGCAGTATTTT. The full variable domain, with the rest looked up from reference TRBV7-2 and TRBJ2-3, is GAGVSQSPSNKVTEKGKDVELRCDPISGHTALYWYRQSLGQGLEFLIYFQGNSAPDKSGLPSDRFSAERTGGSVSTLTIQRTQQEDSAVYLCASSPGTSLGTDTQYFGPGTRLTVL.

V gene TRBV6-5 combines with J gene TRBJ1-1; D is unclear. The CDR3 is 13 residues long. The V and J ends lost 6 bases and 10 bases respectively, with 18 bases between them. Germline CDR1 reads MNHEY; CDR2 reads SVGAGI. The CDR3: CASRMKEPTTAFF. DNA for the CDR3: TGTGCCAGCAGGATGAAGGAGCCCACGACAGCTTTCTTT.

This chain joins TRBV3-1 (or the pseudogene TRBV3-2) and TRBJ2-3; 10 nucleotides line up with TRBD2. The CDR3 is 15 amino acids. Germline-derived CDR1 and CDR2 are LGHDT and YNNKEL (reference sequence). J was trimmed by 2 bases and V by 6 bases; bases with no gene match: 5. This chain's CDR3 is CASRESGGATDTQYF. CDR3 bases: TGTGCCAGCAGAGAGAGCGGGGGGGCCACAGATACGCAGTATTTT.

The sample holds a few counts of this clone. This sequence joins TRBV6-5 and TRBJ1-6; 7 positions match TRBD1. There are 14 residues in the CDR3. Germline CDR1 and CDR2: MNHEY and SVGAGI. Trimming cost V 8 bases and J 6 bases; bases outside gene matches: 7. This chain's CDR3 is CASLTGDRNSPLHF. CDR3 DNA sequence: TGTGCCAGCCTTACAGGGGATCGTAATTCACCCCTCCACTTT.

V is TRBV5-1 and J is TRBJ2-2; 12 bases match TRBD2. This CDR3 contains 16 residues. From germline, CDR1 is SGHRS and CDR2 YFSETQ. With V trimmed by 6 bases and J by 2 bases, 5 bases remained unmatched. CDR3 loop: CASKTSGGTNTGELFF. CDR3 sequence (DNA): TGCGCCAGCAAAACTAGCGGGGGGACCAACACCGGGGAGCTGTTTTTT.

The chain links TRBV19 to TRBJ1-1; 8 bases match TRBD1. Germline CDR1 reads LNHDA; CDR2 reads SQIVND (reference sequence). This CDR3 comprises 14 residues. The J segment lost 6 bases and the V segment lost 3 bases, leaving 6 bases of the junction unmatched. The chain's CDR3 is CASSIPGGWSEAFF. The CDR3 region has the DNA TGTGCCAGTAGTATCCCAGGGGGCTGGTCTGAAGCTTTCTTT.

In this sample, this clone turned up a few times. V usage is TRBV19 and J usage is TRBJ1-5, with D tentatively TRBD1 (6 bases). The CDR3 is 13 residues long. Trimming removed 4 bases from V and 8 bases from J, with 12 bases in between. Germline V gene lookup returns CDR1 LNHDA and CDR2 SQIVND (reference sequence). CDR3 protein: CASSTGAGEPQHF. CDR3 coding DNA: TGTGCCAGTAGTACAGGGGCGGGAGAGCCCCAGCATTTT.

The chain is built from TRBV29-1 and TRBJ1-2; 7 bases map to TRBD1. V gave up 1 base and J gave up 5 bases; unmatched junction bases: 7. The CDR3 has 14 residues. CDR1 is SQVTM, CDR2 ANQGSEA, per germline. CDR3 loop: CSVEVQGLGYGYTF. The CDR3 DNA follows: TGCAGCGTTGAAGTACAGGGGTTAGGATATGGCTACACCTTC. The full variable domain, completed using reference TRBV29-1 and TRBJ1-2, is SAVISQKPSRDICQRGTSLTIQCQVDSQVTMMFWYRQQPGQSLTLIATANQGSEATYESGFVIDKFPISRPNLTFSTLTVSNMSPEDSSIYLCSVEVQGLGYGYTFGSGTRLTVV.

The chain carries TRBV5-1 and TRBJ2-6, with TRBD1 as a possible D gene (6 bases). CDR3 length: 17 amino acids. V dropped 4 bases and J dropped 0 bases, with 14 bases sitting between them. Germline CDR1 and CDR2: SGHRS and YFSETQ. The CDR3 protein is CASSNSGTRSGANVLTF. DNA for the CDR3: TGCGCCAGCAGCAACTCCGGGACACGCTCTGGGGCCAACGTCCTGACTTTC.